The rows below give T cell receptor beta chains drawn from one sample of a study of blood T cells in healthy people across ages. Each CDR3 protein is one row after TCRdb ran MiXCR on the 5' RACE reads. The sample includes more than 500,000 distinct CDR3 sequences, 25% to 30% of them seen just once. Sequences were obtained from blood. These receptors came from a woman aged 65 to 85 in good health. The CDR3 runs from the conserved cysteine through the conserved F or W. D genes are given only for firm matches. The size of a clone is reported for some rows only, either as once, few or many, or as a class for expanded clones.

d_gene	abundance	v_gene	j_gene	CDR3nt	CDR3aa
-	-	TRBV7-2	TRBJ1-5	TGTGCCAGCAGCTTAACGAGCAATCAGCCCCAGCATTTT	CASSLTSNQPQHF
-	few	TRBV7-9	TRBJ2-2	TGTGCCAGCAGCTTACTCCCCGGGGAGCTGTTTTTT	CASSLLPGELFF
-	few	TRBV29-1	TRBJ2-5	TGCAGCGTCCAAAGACAGCTCTACCAAGAGACCCAGTACTTC	CSVQRQLYQETQYF
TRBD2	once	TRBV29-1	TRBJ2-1	TGCAGCGTTGAGGCTAGCGGGGGGGCGGGTGATGAGCAGTTCTTC	CSVEASGGAGDEQFF
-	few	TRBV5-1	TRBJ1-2	TGCGCCAGCAGCCCAGGACACCCCGGGGACTATGGCTACACCTTC	CASSPGHPGDYGYTF
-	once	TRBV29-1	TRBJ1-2	TGCAGCGTTGAAGCTGAACAGGGAGGCTATGGCTACACCTTC	CSVEAEQGGYGYTF
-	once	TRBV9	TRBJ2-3	TGTGCCAGCAGCGTACGACCCGGAGGAGCGAACACAGATACGCAGTATTTT	CASSVRPGGANTDTQYF
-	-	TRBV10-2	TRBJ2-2	TGCGCCAGCAGTGAGCGGGGGTTGAACACCGGGGAGCTGTTTTTT	CASSERGLNTGELFF
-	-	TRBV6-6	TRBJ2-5	TGTGCCAGCAGCTACCACCGAAAAGAGACCCAGTACTTC	CASSYHRKETQYF
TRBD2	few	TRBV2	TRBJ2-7	TGTGCCAGCAGCGCCACTAGCGGGGGCTACGAGCAGTACTTC	CASSATSGGYEQYF
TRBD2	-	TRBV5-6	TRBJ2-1	TGTGCCAGCAGCTGGGATGGGCGGGGGATCTACAATGAGCAGTTCTTC	CASSWDGRGIYNEQFF
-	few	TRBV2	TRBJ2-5	TGTGCCAGCACCTTGACCGGGGCGCAGGAGGAGACCCAGTACTTC	CASTLTGAQEETQYF
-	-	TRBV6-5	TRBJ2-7	TGTGCCAGCAGTTACAACTGGAAAATCGAGCAGTACTTC	CASSYNWKIEQYF
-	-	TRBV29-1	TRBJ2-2	TGCAGCGTTGGGGGAAACCCGAACACCGGGGAACTGTTTTTT	CSVGGNPNTGELFF
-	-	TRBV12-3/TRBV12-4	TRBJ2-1	TGTGCCAGCAGTTTAGGTGTACGCAATGAGCAGTTCTTC	CASSLGVRNEQFF